What follows are 27 T cell receptor beta chains derived from one specimen sequenced in a study of blood T cell repertoires in COVID-19. Clones were sequenced by immunoSEQ multiplex PCR, and TCRdb holds only the in-frame ones, with some missing. The repertoire holds 100,000 to 110,000 clones, about 82% seen once, with roughly 13% in the top ten. Sequencing used peripheral blood. These receptors were taken from a man aged 50 to 60 with active or convalescent COVID-19.

The V and J genes are TRBV4-1 and TRBJ2-3; 9 nucleotides line up with TRBD1. The trim removed 4 bases at V and 3 bases at J, leaving 2 bases unmatched. Germline V gene data show CDR1 as MGHRA and CDR2 as YSYEKL. The CDR3 consists of 14 residues. The CDR3 coding sequence is TGCGCCAGCAGCCTCGGACAGGGGACAGATACGCAGTATTTT. This translates into CASSLGQGTDTQYF.

This clone appeared a single time. J is TRBJ1-2 and V is TRBV2; tentatively, D is TRBD1 (5 bases). Deletions cut 5 bases from V and 4 bases from J, with 14 bases between. This CDR3 is built from 14 residues. Germline V gene sequence: CDR1 SNHLY, CDR2 FYNNEI. The CDR3 DNA sequence: TGTGCCAGCAGTTATACAGGAGAGGTCTATGGCTACACCTTC. As protein: CASSYTGEVYGYTF.

The chain couples TRBV24-1 to TRBJ2-3; 13 nucleotides align to TRBD2. CDR1 and CDR2 from the germline V gene are KGHDR and SFDVKD. Trimming took 2 bases from V and 6 from J; bases not matched to a gene: 13. The CDR3 has 19 amino acids. DNA for the CDR3: TGTGCCACCAGTGATTCCGGGACTAGCGGGAAGGCTGCTCTTGATACGCAGTATTTT. It encodes CATSDSGTSGKAALDTQYF.

This clone has more than one count but fewer than ten. This chain connects TRBV7-9 to TRBJ1-5; TRBD1 might be the D (5 bases). Germline CDR1 is SEHNR and CDR2 is FQNEAQ (reference sequence). Trimming shortened V by 5 bases and J by 7 bases, and 18 bases separated the two germline ends. CDR3 length: 15 residues. The CDR3 DNA reads as TGTGCCAGCAGCGGCGGGGCGGATAGGGGACAGCCCCAGCATTTT. It encodes CASSGGADRGQPQHF.

The rearrangement uses TRBV6-5 and TRBJ1-1; D not certain. Germline CDR1 is MNHEY and CDR2 is SVGAGI. The CDR3 covers 14 residues. The ends were cut back, 5 bases at V and 1 base at J, with 11 bases in the middle. The DNA of the CDR3 is TGTGCCAGCAGTACAACCGGGTCGAACACTGAAGCTTTCTTT. Translating gives CASSTTGSNTEAFF.

The V call is TRBV5-1, the J call TRBJ2-5; weak D call: TRBD1 (6 bases). The germline gives CDR1 SGHRS, CDR2 YFSETQ. The V end was cut by 2 bases, the J end by 4 bases, with 9 bases between. CDR3 length: 13 residues. Written as DNA, the CDR3 is TGCGCCAGCAGCTTAACAGGGTTAGAGACCCAGTACTTC. It encodes CASSLTGLETQYF.

The chain employs TRBV27 and TRBJ2-7; 7 bases are a match to TRBD1. This CDR3 contains 15 residues. Germline CDR1 MNHEY, CDR2 SMNVEV (reference sequence). The V and J ends lost 6 bases and 0 bases, in that order; junction bases with no gene match: 8. CDR3 sequence: CASRPPGQSSYEQYF. For the CDR3, the DNA is TGTGCCAGCAGGCCCCCGGGACAGAGCTCCTACGAGCAGTACTTC.

This chain joins TRBV18 and TRBJ2-5, with 11 nucleotides matching TRBD2. CDR1 is KGHSH, CDR2 LQKENI, per germline. The CDR3 is 17 amino acids. J gave up 4 bases and V 4 bases, and 11 bases lay outside the gene matches. CDR3 sequence: CASSLLRLAGQGETQYF. Written as DNA, the CDR3 is TGTGCCAGCTCACTACTGAGACTAGCGGGACAGGGAGAGACCCAGTACTTC.

In its sample, this clone was seen a few times. J is TRBJ2-5 and V is TRBV7-9, with 9 bases that match TRBD1. The CDR3 is made up of 15 amino acids. With V trimmed by 5 bases and J by 6 bases, 10 bases remained unmatched. From germline, CDR1 is SEHNR and CDR2 FQNEAQ (reference sequence). DNA for the CDR3: TGTGCCAGCAGCCAACACGAAGACAGGGGGAAGACCCAGTACTTC. Amino acids: CASSQHEDRGKTQYF.

J is TRBJ2-5 and V is TRBV6-5, with 7 positions matching TRBD2. This CDR3 comprises 15 residues. Germline trimming cut 7 bases from V and 3 bases from J; bases unmatched to any gene: 11. Germline lookup yields CDR1 MNHEY and CDR2 SVGAGI. CDR3 DNA: TGTGCCAGCACGTGGGGCGGGGGTCTTGAAGAGACCCAGTACTTC. This encodes CASTWGGGLEETQYF.

V is TRBV7-9 and J is TRBJ2-1; no firm D call. CDR1 SEHNR and CDR2 FQNEAQ come from the germline V gene (reference sequence). The ends were cut back, 2 bases at V and 6 bases at J, with 5 bases in the middle. The CDR3 totals 12 residues. The CDR3 spells CASSLSSNEQFF. CDR3 nucleotides: TGTGCCAGCAGCTTATCTAGCAATGAGCAGTTCTTC.

V and J are TRBV5-1 and TRBJ1-1; D may be TRBD1 (5 bases). Trimming pared 4 bases from V and 5 bases from J, leaving 12 bases between. The germline V gene encodes CDR1 SGHRS and CDR2 YFSETQ. CDR3 length: 13 amino acids. CDR3 nucleotides: TGCGCCAGCAGCCCCGGGGGGGAGACTGAAGCTTTCTTT. Translation gives CASSPGGETEAFF.

V is TRBV5-4 and J is TRBJ1-4; 7 bases line up with TRBD1. The CDR3 runs 17 residues. V trimming: 4 bases; J trimming: 7 bases; junction bases outside the gene matches: 16. The germline CDR1 and CDR2 sequences are SGHNT and YYREEE (reference sequence). This CDR3 is CASSPGASTGWGEKLFF. As DNA, the CDR3 is TGTGCCAGCAGCCCGGGAGCCTCGACAGGGTGGGGTGAAAAACTGTTTTTT.

This clone appeared a single time. This chain links TRBV28 with TRBJ1-6; D gene ambiguous. The V gene lost 4 bases and the J gene lost 6 bases, with 4 bases spanning the gap. Germline V gene lookup returns CDR1 MDHEN and CDR2 SYDVKM. The CDR3 is 12 amino acids. The CDR3 nucleotides are TGTGCCAGCAGTTGGAGTAATTCACCCCTCCACTTT. Its protein is CASSWSNSPLHF.

The CDR3 coding sequence is TGTGCCAGCAGTGAATGGCCTTCGGGCGAGCAGTACTTC. It yields the protein CASSEWPSGEQYF. J is TRBJ2-7 and V is TRBV6-1, with unresolved D. Trimming pared 2 bases from V and 6 bases from J, leaving 11 bases between. The V gene's germline CDR1 is MNHNS and CDR2 SASEGT. The CDR3 covers 13 residues.

The rearrangement joins TRBV5-1 to TRBJ2-7; TRBD1 might be the D (5 bases). CDR1 and CDR2 from the germline V gene are SGHRS and YFSETQ. Trimming removed 5 bases from V and 2 bases from J, with 11 bases in between. There are 13 residues in the CDR3. The CDR3 coding sequence is TGCGCCAGCAGTGGGCAGGGCGCCTACGAGCAGTACTTC. This translates into CASSGQGAYEQYF.

The V gene is TRBV27, the J gene TRBJ1-5; TRBD1 aligns across 7 bases. CDR1 is MNHEY and CDR2 is SMNVEV in the germline V gene (reference sequence). There are 15 residues in the CDR3. The V gene end was trimmed by 5 bases and the J gene end by 0 bases; junction bases not matched to a gene: 4. CDR3: CASSARQGSNQPQHF. In nucleotides, the CDR3 is TGTGCCAGCAGTGCCCGACAGGGTAGCAATCAGCCCCAGCATTTT.

The rearrangement uses TRBV4-1 and TRBJ1-3, with TRBD1 identical over 9 bases. Germline CDR1 reads MGHRA; CDR2 reads YSYEKL. The CDR3 totals 16 residues. The trim removed 2 bases at V and 1 base at J, leaving 3 bases unmatched. CDR3 sequence reads: CASSQTGGLSGNTIYF. CDR3 sequence (DNA): TGCGCCAGCAGCCAAACAGGGGGCCTTTCTGGAAACACCATATATTTT.

The V call is TRBV20-1, the J call TRBJ2-7; D remains unclear. Trimming removed 0 bases at V and 4 bases at J, with 4 bases between. Germline V gene data show CDR1 as DFQATT and CDR2 as SNEGSKA (reference sequence). This CDR3 spans 11 amino acids. CDR3 region: CSARERYEQYF. The CDR3 DNA reads TGCAGTGCTAGAGAGAGGTACGAGCAGTACTTC.

V gene TRBV3-1 (or the pseudogene TRBV3-2) combines with J gene TRBJ1-1, with 7 bases that match TRBD1. Germline assignment: CDR1 LGHDT and CDR2 YNNKEL (reference sequence). V gave up 2 bases and J gave up 7 bases; unmatched junction bases: 4. This CDR3 has 13 residues. Here the CDR3 DNA reads TGTGCCAGCAGCCAACTCAGACAGGGTGAAGCTTTCTTT. As protein: CASSQLRQGEAFF.

In its sample, this clone was seen a few times. The chain employs TRBV2 and TRBJ2-2, with TRBD2 matching 9 bases. This CDR3 has 14 residues. Trimming at V came to 6 bases and at J to 7 bases, leaving 6 bases not matched to a gene. From germline, CDR1 is SNHLY and CDR2 FYNNEI. The CDR3 reads CASSARTSVGELFF. The CDR3 DNA reads TGTGCCAGCAGCGCCAGGACTAGCGTCGGGGAGCTGTTTTTT.

This chain links TRBV10-3 with TRBJ1-3; D might be TRBD1 (5 bases). V lost 7 bases and J 0 bases, leaving 19 bases between the germline ends. The V gene's germline CDR1 is ENHRY and CDR2 SYGVKD. This CDR3 is built from 17 residues. The CDR3 sequence: CAINCPPGSRSGNTIYF. CDR3 sequence (DNA): TGTGCCATCAACTGTCCCCCAGGGTCACGCTCTGGAAACACCATATATTTT.

This chain uses TRBV7-2 with TRBJ2-5, with D hard to call. This CDR3 region has 13 residues. Germline CDR1 and CDR2: SGHTA and FQGNSA. The germline V and J ends were trimmed by 1 base and 2 bases, with 5 bases remaining between them. CDR3 amino acids: CASSLGPQETQYF. CDR3 nucleotide sequence: TGTGCCAGCAGCTTAGGGCCGCAAGAGACCCAGTACTTC.

V usage is TRBV5-1 and J usage is TRBJ2-3; TRBD1 is a possible D gene (6 bases). Germline CDR1 SGHRS, CDR2 YFSETQ. The V gene lost 2 bases and the J gene lost 7 bases, with 17 bases spanning the gap. The CDR3 loop spans 15 amino acids. CDR3 sequence (DNA): TGCGCCAGCAGCTTAGGGGACCGGGGACATAATACGCAGTATTTT. It codes for CASSLGDRGHNTQYF.

The V gene is TRBV25-1, the J gene TRBJ2-5, with D hard to call. The CDR3 runs 13 residues. CDR1 MGHDK and CDR2 SYGVNS come from the germline V gene. V was shortened by 3 bases and J by 5 bases, with 10 bases between the two germline ends. As DNA, the CDR3 is TGTGCCAGCAGTGACCCCATCGGGGAGACCCAGTACTTC. This gives the protein CASSDPIGETQYF.

Only one count was recorded for this clone. The chain combines TRBV19 with TRBJ1-5; 10 bases line up with TRBD1. From germline, CDR1 is LNHDA and CDR2 SQIVND (reference sequence). CDR3 length equals 15 residues. V was clipped by 5 bases and J by 6 bases; unmatched bases: 7. The CDR3 loop is CASSVRQGAGQPQHF. Written as DNA, the CDR3 is TGTGCCAGTAGTGTCCGACAGGGGGCTGGTCAGCCCCAGCATTTT.

Only a few counts were recorded for this clone. The rearrangement uses TRBV7-9 and TRBJ2-5; a weak D match, TRBD2 (6 bases). The CDR3 has 15 amino acids. V was pared by 6 bases and J by 4 bases, with 18 bases between. Germline V CDR1 and CDR2: SEHNR, FQNEAQ (reference sequence). The CDR3 sequence is CASSVGVAERETQYF. CDR3 nucleotide sequence: TGTGCCAGCAGTGTTGGGGTAGCGGAGAGAGAGACCCAGTACTTC.